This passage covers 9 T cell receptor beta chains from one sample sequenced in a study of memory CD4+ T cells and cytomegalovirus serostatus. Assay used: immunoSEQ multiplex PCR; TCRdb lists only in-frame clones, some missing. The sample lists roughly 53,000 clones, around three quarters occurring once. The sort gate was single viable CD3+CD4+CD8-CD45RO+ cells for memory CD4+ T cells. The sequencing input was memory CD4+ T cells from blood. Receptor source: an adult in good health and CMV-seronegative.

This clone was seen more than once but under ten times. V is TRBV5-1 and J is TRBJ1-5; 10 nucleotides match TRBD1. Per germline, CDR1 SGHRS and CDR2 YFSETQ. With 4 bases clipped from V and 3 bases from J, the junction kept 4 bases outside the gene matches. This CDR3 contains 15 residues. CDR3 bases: TGCGCCAGCAGCGCGGGGACAGGGGACAATCAGCCCCAGCATTTT. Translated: CASSAGTGDNQPQHF.

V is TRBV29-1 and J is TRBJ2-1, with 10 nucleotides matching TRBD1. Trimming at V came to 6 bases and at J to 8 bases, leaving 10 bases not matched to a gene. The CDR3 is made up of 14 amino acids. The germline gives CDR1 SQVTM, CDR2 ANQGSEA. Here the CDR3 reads CSVDDRGQVYEQFF. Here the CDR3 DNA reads TGCAGCGTGGATGACAGGGGGCAAGTCTATGAGCAGTTCTTC.

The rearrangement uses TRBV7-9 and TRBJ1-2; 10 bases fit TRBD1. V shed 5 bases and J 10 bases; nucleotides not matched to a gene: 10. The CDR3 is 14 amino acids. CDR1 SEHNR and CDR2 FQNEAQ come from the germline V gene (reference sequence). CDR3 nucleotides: TGTGCCAGCAGCCCTGACCCCGGGACAGGGGACTACACCTTC. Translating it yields CASSPDPGTGDYTF.

The CDR3 nucleotides are TGTGCCAGCAGCTCTAGCGGGGGGCTGAACACCGGGGAGCTGTTTTTT. Encoded protein: CASSSSGGLNTGELFF. V gene TRBV7-9 combines with J gene TRBJ2-2; TRBD2 aligns across 11 bases. Trimming cost V 4 bases and J 1 base; bases outside gene matches: 2. The CDR3 is 16 residues long. Germline values: CDR1 SEHNR, CDR2 FQNEAQ (reference sequence).

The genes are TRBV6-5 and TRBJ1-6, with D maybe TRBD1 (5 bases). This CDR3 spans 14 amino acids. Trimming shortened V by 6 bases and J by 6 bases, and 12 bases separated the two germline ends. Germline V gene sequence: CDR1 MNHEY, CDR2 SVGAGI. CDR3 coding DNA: TGTGCCAGCAGGCGGGGCTCGATTAATTCACCCCTCCACTTT. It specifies CASRRGSINSPLHF.

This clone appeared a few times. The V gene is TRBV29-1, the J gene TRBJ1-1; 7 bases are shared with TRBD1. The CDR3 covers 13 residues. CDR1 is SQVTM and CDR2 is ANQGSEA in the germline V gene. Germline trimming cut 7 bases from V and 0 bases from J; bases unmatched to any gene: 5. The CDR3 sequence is CSGNRGLNTEAFF. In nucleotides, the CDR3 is TGCAGCGGCAACAGGGGACTGAACACTGAAGCTTTCTTT.

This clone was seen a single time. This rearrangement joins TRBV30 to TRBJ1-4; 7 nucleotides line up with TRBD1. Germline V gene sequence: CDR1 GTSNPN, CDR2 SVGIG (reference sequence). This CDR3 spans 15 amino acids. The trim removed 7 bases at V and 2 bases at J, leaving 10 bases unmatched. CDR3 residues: CASTSTGYTNEKLFF. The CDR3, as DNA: TGTGCCTCGACGTCGACAGGGTACACTAATGAAAAACTGTTTTTT.

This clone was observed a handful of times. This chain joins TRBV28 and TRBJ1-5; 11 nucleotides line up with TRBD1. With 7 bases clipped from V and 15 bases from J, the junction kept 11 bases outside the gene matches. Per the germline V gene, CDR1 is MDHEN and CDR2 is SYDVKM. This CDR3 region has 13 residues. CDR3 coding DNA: TGTGCCAGCACTAGGACAGGGGGCCGCGATGGGCATTTT. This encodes CASTRTGGRDGHF. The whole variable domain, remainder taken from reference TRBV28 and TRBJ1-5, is DVKVTQSSRYLVKRTGEKVFLECVQDMDHENMFWYRQDPGLGLRLIYFSYDVKMKEKGDIPEGYSVSREKKERFSLILESASTNQTSMYLCASTRTGGRDGHFGDGTRLSIL.

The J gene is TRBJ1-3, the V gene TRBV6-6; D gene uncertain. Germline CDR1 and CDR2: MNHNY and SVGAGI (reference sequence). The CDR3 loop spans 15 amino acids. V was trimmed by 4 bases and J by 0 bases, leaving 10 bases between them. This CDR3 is CASSSLVDSGNTIYF. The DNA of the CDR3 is TGTGCCAGCAGTTCCTTGGTTGACTCTGGAAACACCATATATTTT.